These 18 T cell receptor beta chains were sequenced from one sample in a study of neoadjuvant anti-PD-1 for oral cavity cancer. Stated time point: after neoadjuvant nivolumab, at surgical resection. Measured with immunoSEQ multiplex PCR; TCRdb has only the in-frame clones, and not every one. The sample includes 40,000 or so clones, approximately 40% seen only once; the top ten take 16%. Source: tumor tissue, taken after nivolumab (anti-PD-1) treatment. The origin of the receptors is a person aged 35-79 years with oral cavity squamous cell carcinoma.

This clone was observed a handful of times. The CDR3 protein is CASSSGTPLGTQYF. The DNA for the CDR3 is TGTGCCAGCAGCTCCGGGACACCCCTGGGGACCCAGTACTTC. The rearrangement joins TRBV11-2 to TRBJ2-5; a weak D match, TRBD1 (6 bases). The CDR3 totals 14 residues. Germline V lookup: CDR1 SGHAT, CDR2 FQNNGV. Deletions cut 4 bases from V and 7 bases from J, with 16 bases between.

The V gene is TRBV6-5, the J gene TRBJ2-7; D ambiguous. From germline, CDR1 is MNHEY and CDR2 SVGAGI. The CDR3 is 14 residues long. V was pared by 5 bases and J by 1 base, with 12 bases between. The CDR3 DNA sequence: TGTGCCAGCAGTGGCTGGCGAGTTTCCTACGAGCAGTACTTC. It translates to CASSGWRVSYEQYF.

The rearrangement links TRBV30 to TRBJ2-7, with 9 bases identical to TRBD2. Germline V gene sequence: CDR1 GTSNPN, CDR2 SVGIG (reference sequence). The CDR3 is 16 amino acids. V dropped 0 bases and J dropped 2; count of bases not matched to a gene: 8. CDR3 DNA: TGTGCCTGGAGTGTACTAGAGGCGGGAGGGCCCTACGAGCAGTACTTC. The encoded protein is CAWSVLEAGGPYEQYF. The variable domain in full, with the rest retrieved from reference TRBV30 and TRBJ2-7, is SQTIHQWPATLVQPVGSPLSLECTVEGTSNPNLYWYRQAAGRGLQLLFYSVGIGQISSEVPQNLSASRPQDRQFILSSKKLLLSDSGFYLCAWSVLEAGGPYEQYFGPGTRLTVT.

This clone has at least ten counts. The chain recombines TRBV27 with TRBJ2-6; D unclear. This CDR3 has 17 residues. Germline-derived CDR1 and CDR2 are MNHEY and SMNVEV (reference sequence). V was clipped by 6 bases and J by 5 bases, with 20 bases between them. CDR3 in amino acids: CASSLEPPYLRANVLTF. The CDR3 DNA reads TGTGCCAGCAGCCTAGAGCCTCCCTACTTAAGGGCCAACGTCCTGACTTTC.

The chain employs TRBV28 and TRBJ2-1, with 8 bases fitting TRBD1. This CDR3 spans 12 amino acids. CDR1 is MDHEN and CDR2 is SYDVKM in the germline V gene. Losses at the gene ends were 5 bases for V and 9 bases for J; bases not matched to a gene: 3. The CDR3 DNA is TGTGCCAGCAGTACAGGGGGTCTTGAGCAGTTCTTC. Its protein is CASSTGGLEQFF.

This clone was counted between two and nine times. This chain connects TRBV5-3 to TRBJ1-4; tentative D call: TRBD1 (5 bases). TRBV5-3 is treated as an ORF (open reading frame) with a function not yet certain. The CDR3 extends over 18 amino acids. Deletions cut 2 bases from V and 7 bases from J, with 24 bases between. This CDR3 is CARSFVGIRAMTREKLFF. For the CDR3, the DNA is TGTGCCAGAAGCTTCGTGGGGATCAGGGCGATGACTCGTGAAAAACTGTTTTTT.

J is TRBJ2-3 and V is TRBV4-1; 8 nucleotides line up with TRBD2. Germline V gives CDR1 MGHRA, CDR2 YSYEKL. V was clipped by 4 bases and J by 9 bases; unmatched bases: 6. This CDR3 contains 13 residues. CDR3 amino acids: CASSRLRGETQYF. The CDR3 DNA reads as TGCGCCAGCAGCCGCTTGCGGGGGGAGACGCAGTATTTT.

The genes are TRBV10-2 and TRBJ2-7; 7 nucleotides agree with TRBD2. The CDR3 has 14 residues. V lost 7 bases and J lost 3; bases outside the gene matches: 9. CDR1 WSHSY and CDR2 SAAADI come from the germline V gene. The DNA for the CDR3 is TGCGCCAGCACTGCAGCTAGCGGATACTACGAGCAGTACTTC. Encoded protein: CASTAASGYYEQYF.

As DNA, the CDR3 is TGTGCCAGCAGCCAAGCGGTTGGCTACACCTTC. Amino acids: CASSQAVGYTF. This rearrangement joins TRBV4-2 to TRBJ1-2; D is unresolved. Trimming left V 1 base short and J 7 bases short, with 4 bases between. The CDR3 spans 11 residues. Germline V gene lookup returns CDR1 LGHNA and CDR2 YNFKEQ.

This clone appeared many times. This rearrangement joins TRBV18 to TRBJ1-1; a weak D match, TRBD1 (6 bases). Trimming removed 5 bases at V and 10 bases at J, with 26 bases between. Germline loops: CDR1 KGHSH, CDR2 LQKENI. The CDR3 sequence is 16 residues long. CDR3 bases: TGTGCCAGCTCAAAAGTACGTGGACAGCGACCATACGTAGCTTTCTTT. Its translation: CASSKVRGQRPYVAFF.

This clone was observed a handful of times. The chain is built from TRBV7-3 and TRBJ1-1, with D hard to call. CDR3 length equals 13 residues. With 2 bases removed from V and 3 bases from J, the gap between germline ends came to 7 bases. Germline V lookup: CDR1 SGHTA, CDR2 FQGTGA. The CDR3 DNA reads TGTGCCAGCAGCTTAGACGGCTACACTGAAGCTTTCTTT. Residues: CASSLDGYTEAFF.

The chain has TRBV5-1 and TRBJ2-7; D is uncertain. Germline lookup yields CDR1 SGHRS and CDR2 YFSETQ. The V end lost 2 bases, the J end lost 7 bases, and 10 bases lay between the germline ends. The CDR3 is 12 residues long. CDR3 DNA sequence: TGCGCCAGCAGCTTCTTTGAGAGGGAGCAGTACTTC. Residues: CASSFFEREQYF. The complete variable domain, with remaining parts taken from reference TRBV5-1 and TRBJ2-7, reads KAGVTQTPRYLIKTRGQQVTLSCSPISGHRSVSWYQQTPGQGLQFLFEYFSETQRNKGNFPGRFSGRQFSNSRSEMNVSTLELGDSALYLCASSFFEREQYFGPGTRLTVT.

V is TRBV6-6 and J is TRBJ2-1; no reliable D call. CDR1 and CDR2 (germline): MNHNY, SVGAGI (reference sequence). The CDR3 loop spans 13 amino acids. Trimming removed 5 bases from V and 3 bases from J, with 8 bases in between. As DNA, the CDR3 is TGTGCCAGCAGTCAGTTAGGCTACAATGAGCAGTTCTTC. Amino acids: CASSQLGYNEQFF.

CDR3 sequence: CASSLFFRTRLAAQETQYF. The CDR3, as DNA: TGTGCCAGCAGTTTATTTTTTCGTACCAGACTAGCGGCACAAGAGACCCAGTACTTC. The rearrangement links TRBV28 to TRBJ2-5; 9 bases agree with TRBD2. J was trimmed by 2 bases and V by 1 base; bases with no gene match: 14. Germline V lookup: CDR1 MDHEN, CDR2 SYDVKM. This CDR3 contains 19 residues.

The chain is built from TRBV7-2 and TRBJ2-1, with a weak D call TRBD2 (6 bases). The CDR3 runs 13 residues. V shed 2 bases and J shed 9 bases, with 11 bases lying between them. CDR1 is SGHTA, CDR2 FQGNSA, per germline. This CDR3 is CASSLPPAGEQFF. In DNA form, the CDR3 reads TGTGCCAGCAGCTTACCCCCAGCGGGTGAGCAGTTCTTC.

This clone was seen many times. This chain links TRBV7-6 with TRBJ2-5; D is unresolved. V lost 1 base, J lost 2 bases, and 5 bases lay in between. CDR3 length: 13 amino acids. Per germline, CDR1 SGHVS and CDR2 FNYEAQ. The CDR3 DNA follows: TGTGCCAGCAGCTTAGGGCAGCAAGAGACCCAGTACTTC. This sequence encodes CASSLGQQETQYF.

The chain joins TRBV30 to TRBJ2-3, with a tentative D call TRBD2 (5 bases). Between the trimmed V and J ends, which lost 3 bases and 7 bases, there was a span of 11 bases. Germline V gives CDR1 GTSNPN, CDR2 SVGIG (reference sequence). This CDR3 is built from 12 residues. CDR3 in DNA: TGTGCCTGGAGCGATACTAGACATACGCAGTATTTT. It is translated as CAWSDTRHTQYF.

This clone was seen a few times. The CDR3 nucleotides are TGCGCCAGCACCTCACCTGGGACAGGGGCCACCGGGGAGCTGTTTTTT. Amino acids: CASTSPGTGATGELFF. The rearrangement links TRBV10-2 to TRBJ2-2; 10 bases fit TRBD1. In germline, CDR1 is WSHSY, CDR2 SAAADI. The CDR3 is 16 residues long. Unmatched junction bases numbered 9, after V lost 7 bases and J lost 4 bases.